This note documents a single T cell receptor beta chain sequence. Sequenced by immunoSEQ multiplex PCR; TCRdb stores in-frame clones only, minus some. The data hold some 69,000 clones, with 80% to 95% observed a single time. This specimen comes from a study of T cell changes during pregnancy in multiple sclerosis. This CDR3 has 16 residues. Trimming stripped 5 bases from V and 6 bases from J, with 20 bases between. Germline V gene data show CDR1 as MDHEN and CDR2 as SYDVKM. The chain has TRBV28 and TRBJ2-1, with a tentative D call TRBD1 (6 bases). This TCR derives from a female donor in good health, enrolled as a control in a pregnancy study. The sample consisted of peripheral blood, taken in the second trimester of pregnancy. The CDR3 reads CASSPGALGEGNEQFF. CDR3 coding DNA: TGTGCCAGCAGTCCAGGGGCCCTCGGTGAGGGCAATGAGCAGTTCTTC.